The clone carrying this TCR beta chain was recorded a few times. The CDR3 runs 15 residues. The germline V gene has CDR1 KGHDR and CDR2 SFDVKD. Trimming stripped 6 bases from V and 1 base from J, with 14 bases between. The sample belongs to a study of T-cell reconstitution after alpha-beta-depleted transplantation in children. Preparation of the TCRbeta library involved a method that used unique molecular identifiers. MiXCR, applied by TCRdb to the PCR reads, yields one record per CDR3 protein. This table holds roughly 500,000 distinct CDR3 sequences, approximately 12% found once. This receptor was obtained from a human donor who donated a stem cell graft to a child with combined immunodeficiency. The sample was PBMCs from the stem cell graft donor, taken from the stem cell graft. This rearrangement joins TRBV24-1 to TRBJ2-5; D not resolved. This CDR3 is CATSLSAAPQETQYF. CDR3 DNA: TGTGCCACCAGTCTCTCTGCAGCCCCCCAAGAGACCCAGTACTTC.